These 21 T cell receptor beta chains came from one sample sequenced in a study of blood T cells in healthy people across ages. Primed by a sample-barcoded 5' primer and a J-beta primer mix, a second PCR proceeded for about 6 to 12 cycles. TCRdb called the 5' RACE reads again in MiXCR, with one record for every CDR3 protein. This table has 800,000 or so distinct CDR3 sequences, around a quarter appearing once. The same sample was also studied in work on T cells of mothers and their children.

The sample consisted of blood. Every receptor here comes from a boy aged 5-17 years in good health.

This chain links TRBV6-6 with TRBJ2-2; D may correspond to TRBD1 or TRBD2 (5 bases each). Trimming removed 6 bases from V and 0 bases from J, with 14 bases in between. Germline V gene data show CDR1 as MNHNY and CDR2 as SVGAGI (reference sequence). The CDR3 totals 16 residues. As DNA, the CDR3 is TGTGCCAGCAGCAAAACCGGGACCTCGAACACCGGGGAGCTGTTTTTT. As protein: CASSKTGTSNTGELFF.

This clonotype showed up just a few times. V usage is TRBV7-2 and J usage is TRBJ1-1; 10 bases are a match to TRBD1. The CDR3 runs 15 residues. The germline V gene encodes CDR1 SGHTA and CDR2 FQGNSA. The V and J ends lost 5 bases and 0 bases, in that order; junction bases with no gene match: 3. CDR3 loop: CASSRQGAVNTEAFF. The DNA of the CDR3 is TGTGCCAGCAGCCGACAGGGGGCGGTGAACACTGAAGCTTTCTTT.

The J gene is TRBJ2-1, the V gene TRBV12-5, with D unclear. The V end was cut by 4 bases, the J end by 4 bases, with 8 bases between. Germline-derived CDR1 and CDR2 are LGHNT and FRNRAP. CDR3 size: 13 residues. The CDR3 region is CASGSDIYNEQFF. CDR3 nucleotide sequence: TGTGCTAGTGGTTCAGACATTTACAATGAGCAGTTCTTC.

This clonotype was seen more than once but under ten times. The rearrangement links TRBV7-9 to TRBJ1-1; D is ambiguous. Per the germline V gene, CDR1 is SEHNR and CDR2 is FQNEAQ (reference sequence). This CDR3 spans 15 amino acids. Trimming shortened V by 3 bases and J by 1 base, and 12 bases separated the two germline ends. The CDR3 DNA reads TGTGCCAGCAGCTTGGGCGAAAGAGGGAACACTGAAGCTTTCTTT. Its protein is CASSLGERGNTEAFF.

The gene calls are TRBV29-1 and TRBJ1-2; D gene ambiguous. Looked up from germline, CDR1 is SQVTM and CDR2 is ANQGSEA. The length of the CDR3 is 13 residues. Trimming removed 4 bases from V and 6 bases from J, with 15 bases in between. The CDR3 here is CSVVGRNLDGYTF. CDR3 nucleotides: TGCAGCGTTGTTGGCAGGAACCTCGATGGCTACACCTTC. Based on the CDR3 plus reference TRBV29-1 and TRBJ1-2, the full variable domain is SAVISQKPSRDICQRGTSLTIQCQVDSQVTMMFWYRQQPGQSLTLIATANQGSEATYESGFVIDKFPISRPNLTFSTLTVSNMSPEDSSIYLCSVVGRNLDGYTFGSGTRLTVV.

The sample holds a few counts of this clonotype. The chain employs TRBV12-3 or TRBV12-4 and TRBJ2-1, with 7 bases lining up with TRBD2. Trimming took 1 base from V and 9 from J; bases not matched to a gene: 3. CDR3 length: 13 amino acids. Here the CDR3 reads CASSLVTGGEQFF. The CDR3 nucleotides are TGTGCCAGCAGTTTAGTTACGGGGGGTGAGCAGTTCTTC.

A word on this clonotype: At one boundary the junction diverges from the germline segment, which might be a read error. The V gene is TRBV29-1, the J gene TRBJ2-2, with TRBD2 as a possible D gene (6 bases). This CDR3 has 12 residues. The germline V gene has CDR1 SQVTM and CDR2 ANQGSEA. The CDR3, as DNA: TGCAGCGTTGAGGGAGACACCGGGGGGCTGTTTTTT. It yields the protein CSVEGDTGGLFF.

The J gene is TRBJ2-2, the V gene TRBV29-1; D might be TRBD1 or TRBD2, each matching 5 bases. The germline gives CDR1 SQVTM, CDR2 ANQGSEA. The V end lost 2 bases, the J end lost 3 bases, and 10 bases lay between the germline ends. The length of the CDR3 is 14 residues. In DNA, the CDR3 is TGCAGCGTTGAAAGGGACGGATACACCGGGGAGCTGTTTTTT. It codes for CSVERDGYTGELFF.

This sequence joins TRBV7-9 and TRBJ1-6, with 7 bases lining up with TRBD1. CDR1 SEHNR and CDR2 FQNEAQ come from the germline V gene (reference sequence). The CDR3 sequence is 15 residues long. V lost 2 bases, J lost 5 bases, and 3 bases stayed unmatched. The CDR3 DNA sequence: TGTGCCAGCAGCTTAAGGGGACAGCATAATTCACCCCTCCACTTT. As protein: CASSLRGQHNSPLHF.

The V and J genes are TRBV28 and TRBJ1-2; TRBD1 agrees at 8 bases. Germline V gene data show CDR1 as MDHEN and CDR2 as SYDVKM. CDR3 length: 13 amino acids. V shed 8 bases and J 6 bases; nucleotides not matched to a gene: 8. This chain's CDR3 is CASGPGTGDGYTF. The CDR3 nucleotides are TGTGCCAGCGGGCCCGGGACAGGCGATGGCTACACCTTC.

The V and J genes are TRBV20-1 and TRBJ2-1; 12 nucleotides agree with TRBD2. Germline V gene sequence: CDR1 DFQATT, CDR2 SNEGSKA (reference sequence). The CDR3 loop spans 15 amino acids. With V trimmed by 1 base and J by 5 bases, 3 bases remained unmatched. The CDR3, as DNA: TGCAGTGCTAGAGTGACTAGCGGGAGCAACAATGAGCAGTTCTTC. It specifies CSARVTSGSNNEQFF.

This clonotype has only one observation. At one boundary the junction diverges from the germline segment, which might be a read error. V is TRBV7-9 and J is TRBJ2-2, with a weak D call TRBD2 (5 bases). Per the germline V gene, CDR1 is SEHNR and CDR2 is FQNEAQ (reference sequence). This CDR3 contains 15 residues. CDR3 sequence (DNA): TGTGCCAGCCTAACAGAATTGGGGTGGACCGGGGAGCTATTTTTT. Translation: CASLTELGWTGELFF.

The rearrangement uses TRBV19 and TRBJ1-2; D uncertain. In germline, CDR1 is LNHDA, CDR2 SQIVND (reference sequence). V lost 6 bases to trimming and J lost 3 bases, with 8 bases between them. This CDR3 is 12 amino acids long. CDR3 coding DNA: TGTGCCAGTAGCAACGGATACTATGGCTACACCTTC. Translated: CASSNGYYGYTF.

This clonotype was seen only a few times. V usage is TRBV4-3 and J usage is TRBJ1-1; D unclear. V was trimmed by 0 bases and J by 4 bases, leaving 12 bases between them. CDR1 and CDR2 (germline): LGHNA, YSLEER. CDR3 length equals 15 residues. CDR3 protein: CASSQDRLLGTEAFF. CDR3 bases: TGCGCCAGCAGCCAAGATCGGCTACTTGGCACTGAAGCTTTCTTT.

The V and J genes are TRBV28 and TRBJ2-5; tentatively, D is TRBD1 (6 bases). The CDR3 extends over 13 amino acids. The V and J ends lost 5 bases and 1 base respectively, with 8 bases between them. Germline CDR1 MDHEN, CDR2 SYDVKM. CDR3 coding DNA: TGTGCCAGCAGTAACAGGGTCCAAGAGACCCAGTACTTC. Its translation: CASSNRVQETQYF. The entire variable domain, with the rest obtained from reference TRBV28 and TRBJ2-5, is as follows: DVKVTQSSRYLVKRTGEKVFLECVQDMDHENMFWYRQDPGLGLRLIYFSYDVKMKEKGDIPEGYSVSREKKERFSLILESASTNQTSMYLCASSNRVQETQYFGPGTRLLVL.

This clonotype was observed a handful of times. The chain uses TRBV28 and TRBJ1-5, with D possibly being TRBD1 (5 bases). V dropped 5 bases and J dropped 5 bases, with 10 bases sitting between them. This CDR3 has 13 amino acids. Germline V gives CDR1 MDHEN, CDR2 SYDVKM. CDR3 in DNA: TGTGCCAGCAGTGCTCAGGGTTATCAGCCCCAGCATTTT. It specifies CASSAQGYQPQHF.

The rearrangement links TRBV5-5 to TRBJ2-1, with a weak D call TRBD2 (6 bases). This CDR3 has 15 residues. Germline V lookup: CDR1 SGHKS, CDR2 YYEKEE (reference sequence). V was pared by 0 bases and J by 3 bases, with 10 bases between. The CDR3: CASSLAPDYYNEQFF. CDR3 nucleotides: TGTGCCAGCAGCTTGGCTCCGGACTACTACAATGAGCAGTTCTTC.

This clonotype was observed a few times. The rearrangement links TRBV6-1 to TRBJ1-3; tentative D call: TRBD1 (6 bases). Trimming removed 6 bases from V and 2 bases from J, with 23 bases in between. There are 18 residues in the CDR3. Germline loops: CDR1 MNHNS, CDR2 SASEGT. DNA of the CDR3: TGTGCCAGCAGCACGGGGGGCCGAGGAATCTTGCCTGGAAACACCATATATTTT. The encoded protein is CASSTGGRGILPGNTIYF.

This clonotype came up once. CDR3 DNA: TGTGCCAGCAGCCAAGCTCCTAGTCTTCCAGATACGCAGTATTTT. Translated: CASSQAPSLPDTQYF. V usage is TRBV4-2 and J usage is TRBJ2-3; D gene ambiguous. The CDR3 covers 15 residues. V was cut by 1 base and J by 4 bases, with 12 bases left in between. CDR1 and CDR2 (germline): LGHNA, YNFKEQ.

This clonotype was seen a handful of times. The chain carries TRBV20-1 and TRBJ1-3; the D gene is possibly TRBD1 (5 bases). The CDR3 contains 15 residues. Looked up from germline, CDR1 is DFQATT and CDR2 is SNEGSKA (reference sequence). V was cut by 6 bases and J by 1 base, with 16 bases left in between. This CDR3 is CSARSGANSGNTIYF. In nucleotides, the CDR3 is TGCAGTGCCCGGTCCGGGGCAAATTCTGGAAACACCATATATTTT.

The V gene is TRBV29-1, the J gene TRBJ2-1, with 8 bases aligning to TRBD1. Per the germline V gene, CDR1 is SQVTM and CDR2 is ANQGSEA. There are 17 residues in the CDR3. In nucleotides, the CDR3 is TGCAGTGGACAGGGATTCTCTATGTTGAGCTCCTACAATGAGCAGTTCTTC. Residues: CSGQGFSMLSSYNEQFF.